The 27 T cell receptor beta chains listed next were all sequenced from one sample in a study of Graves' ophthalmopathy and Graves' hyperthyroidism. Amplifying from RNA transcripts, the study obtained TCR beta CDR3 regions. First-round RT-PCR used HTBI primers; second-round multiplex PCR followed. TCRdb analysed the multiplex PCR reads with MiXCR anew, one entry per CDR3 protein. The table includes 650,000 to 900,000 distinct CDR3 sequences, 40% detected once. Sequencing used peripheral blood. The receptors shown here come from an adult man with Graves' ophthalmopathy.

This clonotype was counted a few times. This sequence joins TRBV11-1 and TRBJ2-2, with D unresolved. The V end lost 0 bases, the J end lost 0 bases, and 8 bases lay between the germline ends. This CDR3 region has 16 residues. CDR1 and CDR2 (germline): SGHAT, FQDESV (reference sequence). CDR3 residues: CASSLAAHANTGELFF. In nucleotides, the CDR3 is TGTGCCAGCAGCTTAGCGGCGCACGCGAACACCGGGGAGCTGTTTTTT.

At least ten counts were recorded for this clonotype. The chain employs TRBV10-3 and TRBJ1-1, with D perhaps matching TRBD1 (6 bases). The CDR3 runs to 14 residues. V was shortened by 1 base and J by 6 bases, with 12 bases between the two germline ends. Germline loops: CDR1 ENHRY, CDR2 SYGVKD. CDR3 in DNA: TGTGCCATCAGTGAGTTCAAGGGGGATCCTGAAGCTTTCTTT. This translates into CAISEFKGDPEAFF.

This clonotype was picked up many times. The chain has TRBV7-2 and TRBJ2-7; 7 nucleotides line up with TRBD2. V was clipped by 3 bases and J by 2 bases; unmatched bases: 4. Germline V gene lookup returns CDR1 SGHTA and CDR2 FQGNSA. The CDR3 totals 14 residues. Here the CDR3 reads CASSLREFAYEQYF. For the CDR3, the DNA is TGTGCCAGCAGCTTGCGGGAGTTCGCCTACGAGCAGTACTTC.

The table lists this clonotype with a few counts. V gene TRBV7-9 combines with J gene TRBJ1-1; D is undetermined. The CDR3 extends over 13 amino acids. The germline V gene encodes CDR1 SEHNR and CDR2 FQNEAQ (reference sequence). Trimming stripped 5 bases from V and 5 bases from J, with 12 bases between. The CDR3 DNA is TGTGCCAGCAGCCGAATAGGTCAAACTGAAGCTTTCTTT. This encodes CASSRIGQTEAFF.

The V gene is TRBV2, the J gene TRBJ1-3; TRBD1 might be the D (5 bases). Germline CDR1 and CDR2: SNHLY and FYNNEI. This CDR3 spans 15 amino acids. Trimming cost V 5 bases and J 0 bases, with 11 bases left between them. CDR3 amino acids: CASSPRTLSGNTIYF. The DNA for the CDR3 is TGTGCCAGCAGTCCTAGGACACTCTCTGGAAACACCATATATTTT.

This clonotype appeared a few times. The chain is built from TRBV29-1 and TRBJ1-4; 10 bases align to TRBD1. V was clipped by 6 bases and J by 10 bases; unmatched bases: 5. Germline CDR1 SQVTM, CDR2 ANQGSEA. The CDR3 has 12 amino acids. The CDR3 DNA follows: TGCAGCGTCGCGACAGGGGGCGGAAAACTGTTTTTT. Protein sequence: CSVATGGGKLFF.

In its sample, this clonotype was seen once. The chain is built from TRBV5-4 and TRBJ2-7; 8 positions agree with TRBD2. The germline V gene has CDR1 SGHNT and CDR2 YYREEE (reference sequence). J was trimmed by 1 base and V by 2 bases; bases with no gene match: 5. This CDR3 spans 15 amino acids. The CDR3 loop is CASSLPGLESYEQYF. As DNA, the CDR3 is TGTGCCAGCAGCTTACCGGGACTAGAGTCCTACGAGCAGTACTTC.

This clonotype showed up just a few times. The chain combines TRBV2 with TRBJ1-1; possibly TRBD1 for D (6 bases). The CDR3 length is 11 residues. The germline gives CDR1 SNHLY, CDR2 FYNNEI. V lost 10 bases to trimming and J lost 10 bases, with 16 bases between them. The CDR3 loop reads CATWEGERAFF. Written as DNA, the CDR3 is TGTGCCACATGGGAGGGGGAGAGAGCTTTCTTT.

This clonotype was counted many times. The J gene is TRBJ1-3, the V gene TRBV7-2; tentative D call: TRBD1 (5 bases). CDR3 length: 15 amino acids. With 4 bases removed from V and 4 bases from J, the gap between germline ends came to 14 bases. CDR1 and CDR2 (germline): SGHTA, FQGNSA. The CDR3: CASSSGYAGGNTIYF. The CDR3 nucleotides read TGTGCCAGCAGCTCAGGGTACGCAGGAGGAAACACCATATATTTT.

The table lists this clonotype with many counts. The CDR3 loop reads CASSIWDRVGGYTF. In DNA form, the CDR3 reads TGTGCCAGTAGTATCTGGGACAGGGTTGGAGGCTACACCTTC. The V and J genes are TRBV19 and TRBJ1-2; TRBD1 aligns across 9 bases. Germline CDR1 reads LNHDA; CDR2 reads SQIVND (reference sequence). With V trimmed by 3 bases and J by 8 bases, 7 bases remained unmatched. The CDR3 sequence is 14 residues long.

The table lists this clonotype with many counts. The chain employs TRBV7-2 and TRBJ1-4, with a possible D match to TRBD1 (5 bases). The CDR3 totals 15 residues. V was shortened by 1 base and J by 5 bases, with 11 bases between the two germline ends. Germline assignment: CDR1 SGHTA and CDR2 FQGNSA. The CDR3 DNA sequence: TGTGCCAGCAGCTTAGATTCGGCAGGGAATGAAAAACTGTTTTTT. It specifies CASSLDSAGNEKLFF.

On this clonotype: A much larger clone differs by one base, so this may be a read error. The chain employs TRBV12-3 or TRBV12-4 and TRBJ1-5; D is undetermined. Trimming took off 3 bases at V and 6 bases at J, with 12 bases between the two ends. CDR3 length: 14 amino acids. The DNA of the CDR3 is TGTGCCAGCAGTTTGGCACAGTCCAGTCAGCCCCAGCATTTT. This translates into CASSLAQSSQPQHF.

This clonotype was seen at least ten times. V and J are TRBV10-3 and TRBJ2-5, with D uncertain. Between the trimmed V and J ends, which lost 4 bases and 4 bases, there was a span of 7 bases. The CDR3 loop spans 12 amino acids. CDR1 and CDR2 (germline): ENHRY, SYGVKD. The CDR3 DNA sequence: TGTGCCATCAGTGCCTTAGGAGAGACCCAGTACTTC. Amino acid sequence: CAISALGETQYF.

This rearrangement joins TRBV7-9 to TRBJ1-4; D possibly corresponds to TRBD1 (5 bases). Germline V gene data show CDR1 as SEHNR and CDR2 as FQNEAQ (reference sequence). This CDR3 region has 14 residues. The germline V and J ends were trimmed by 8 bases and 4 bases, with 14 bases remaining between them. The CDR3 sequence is CASSRRQLNEKLFF. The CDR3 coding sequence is TGTGCCAGCTCACGAAGACAGCTTAATGAAAAACTGTTTTTT.

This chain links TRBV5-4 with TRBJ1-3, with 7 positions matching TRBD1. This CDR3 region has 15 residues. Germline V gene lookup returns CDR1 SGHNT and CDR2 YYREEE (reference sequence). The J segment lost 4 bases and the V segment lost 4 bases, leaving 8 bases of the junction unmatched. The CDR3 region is CASSETTGVGNTIYF. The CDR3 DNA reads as TGTGCCAGCAGCGAAACCACAGGGGTCGGAAACACCATATATTTT.

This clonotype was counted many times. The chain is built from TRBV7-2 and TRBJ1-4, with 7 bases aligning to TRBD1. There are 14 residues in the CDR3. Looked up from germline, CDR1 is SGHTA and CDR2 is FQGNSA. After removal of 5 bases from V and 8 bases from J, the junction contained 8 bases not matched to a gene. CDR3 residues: CASSRDRVDEKLFF. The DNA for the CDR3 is TGTGCCAGCAGCCGCGACAGGGTCGACGAAAAACTGTTTTTT. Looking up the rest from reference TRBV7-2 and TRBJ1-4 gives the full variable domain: GAGVSQSPSNKVTEKGKDVELRCDPISGHTALYWYRQSLGQGLEFLIYFQGNSAPDKSGLPSDRFSAERTGGSVSTLTIQRTQQEDSAVYLCASSRDRVDEKLFFGSGTQLSVL.

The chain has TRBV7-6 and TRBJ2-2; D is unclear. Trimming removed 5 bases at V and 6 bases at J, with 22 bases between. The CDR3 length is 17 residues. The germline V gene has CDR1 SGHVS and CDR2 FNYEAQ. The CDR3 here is CASSPRGSSLIAGELFF. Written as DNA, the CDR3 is TGTGCCAGCAGCCCCCGAGGTAGCAGCTTAATAGCCGGGGAGCTGTTTTTT.

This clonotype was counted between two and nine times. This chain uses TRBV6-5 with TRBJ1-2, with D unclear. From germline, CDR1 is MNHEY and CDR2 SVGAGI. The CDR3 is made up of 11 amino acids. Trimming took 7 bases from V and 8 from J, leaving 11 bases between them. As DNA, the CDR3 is TGTGCCAGCACCCTGGGAGGGGGCTACACCTTC. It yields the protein CASTLGGGYTF.

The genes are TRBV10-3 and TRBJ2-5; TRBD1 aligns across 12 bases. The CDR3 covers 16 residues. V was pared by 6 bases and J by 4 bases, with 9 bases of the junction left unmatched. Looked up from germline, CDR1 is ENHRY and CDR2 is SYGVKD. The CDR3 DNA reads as TGTGCCATCAGGCTTAGAGGGACAGGGGGCCGAGAGACCCAGTACTTC. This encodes CAIRLRGTGGRETQYF.

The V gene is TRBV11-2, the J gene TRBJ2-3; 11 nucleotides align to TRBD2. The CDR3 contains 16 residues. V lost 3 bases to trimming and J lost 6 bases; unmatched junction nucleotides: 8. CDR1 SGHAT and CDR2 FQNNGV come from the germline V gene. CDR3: CASSFPVASGGDTQYF. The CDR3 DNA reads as TGTGCCAGCAGCTTCCCGGTGGCTAGCGGGGGGGATACGCAGTATTTT.

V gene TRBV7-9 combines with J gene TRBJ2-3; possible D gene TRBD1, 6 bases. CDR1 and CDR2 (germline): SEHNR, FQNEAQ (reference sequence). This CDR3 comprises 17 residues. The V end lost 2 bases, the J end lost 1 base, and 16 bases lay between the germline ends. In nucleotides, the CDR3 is TGTGCCAGCAGCTTAACAGGGTCGAGGGTGGGCACAGATACGCAGTATTTT. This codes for CASSLTGSRVGTDTQYF.

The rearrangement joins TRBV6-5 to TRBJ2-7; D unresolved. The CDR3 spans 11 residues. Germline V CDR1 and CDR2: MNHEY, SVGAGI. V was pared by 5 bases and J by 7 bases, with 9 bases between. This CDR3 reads CASSEVGEQYF. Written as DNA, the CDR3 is TGTGCCAGCAGTGAAGTTGGTGAGCAGTACTTC.

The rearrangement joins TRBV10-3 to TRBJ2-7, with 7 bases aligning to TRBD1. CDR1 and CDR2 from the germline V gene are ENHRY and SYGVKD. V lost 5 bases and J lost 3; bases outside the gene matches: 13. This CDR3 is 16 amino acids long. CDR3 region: CAISYARTGDIYEQYF. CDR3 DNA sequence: TGTGCCATCAGTTACGCCAGGACAGGAGACATCTACGAGCAGTACTTC.

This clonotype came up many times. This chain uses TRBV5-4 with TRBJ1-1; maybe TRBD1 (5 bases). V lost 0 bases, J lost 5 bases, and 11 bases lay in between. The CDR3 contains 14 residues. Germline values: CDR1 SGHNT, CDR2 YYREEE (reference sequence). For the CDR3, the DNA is TGTGCCAGCAGCTTGGCCTGGGGGGGAACTGAAGCTTTCTTT. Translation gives CASSLAWGGTEAFF.

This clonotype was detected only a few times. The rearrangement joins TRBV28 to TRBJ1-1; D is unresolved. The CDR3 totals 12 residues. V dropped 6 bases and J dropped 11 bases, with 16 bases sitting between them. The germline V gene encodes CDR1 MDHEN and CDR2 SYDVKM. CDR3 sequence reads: CASSRTGFRAFF. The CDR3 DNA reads TGTGCCAGCAGCCGAACGGGGTTTCGCGCTTTCTTT.

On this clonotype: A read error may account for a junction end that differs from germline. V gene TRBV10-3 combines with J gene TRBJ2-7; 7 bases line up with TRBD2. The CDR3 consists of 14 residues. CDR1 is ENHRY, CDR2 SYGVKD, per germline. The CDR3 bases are TGTGCCAGCAGTCTGCGGGGGTCCGCCTACGAGCAGTACTTC. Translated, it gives CASSLRGSAYEQYF.

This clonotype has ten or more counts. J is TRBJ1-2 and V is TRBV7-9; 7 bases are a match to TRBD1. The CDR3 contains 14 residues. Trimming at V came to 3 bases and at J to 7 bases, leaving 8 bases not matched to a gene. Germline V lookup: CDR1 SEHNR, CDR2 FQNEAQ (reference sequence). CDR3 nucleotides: TGTGCCAGCAGCTTCCTGACAGGGACGATTGGCTACACCTTC. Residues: CASSFLTGTIGYTF. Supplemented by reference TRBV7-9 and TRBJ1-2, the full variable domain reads DTGVSQNPRHKITKRGQNVTFRCDPISEHNRLYWYRQTLGQGPEFLTYFQNEAQLEKSRLLSDRFSAERPKGSFSTLEIQRTEQGDSAMYLCASSFLTGTIGYTFGSGTRLTVV.